This record covers a single TCR beta chain. Antigen unknown. The data were obtained in a study of T cell responses to AZD1222 COVID-19 vaccine. Study findings and constraints: Unmutated variant regions are reportedly the target of nearly half of TCRs that are spike-specific. The study found vaccine-associated CD4 TCRs spanning spike, dominant at 160-218 and 743-854. Spike-specific TCR breadth and depth both grew after two AZD1222 doses.

TCRdb's table, derived via immunoSEQ multiplex PCR, lists solely in-frame clones and lacks some. Here the sample spans 150,000 to 200,000 clones, roughly 94% being singletons. Unmatched junction bases numbered 6, after V lost 5 bases and J lost 11 bases. The CDR3 runs to 12 residues. The sample here was peripheral blood, taken 28 days after the second AZD1222 dose. The clonotype was recovered from an adult who received the AZD1222 COVID-19 vaccine. V and J are TRBV12-3 or TRBV12-4 and TRBJ1-1; 9 positions agree with TRBD1. CDR3 region: CASSPGTGPAFF. The CDR3 DNA reads TGTGCCAGCAGTCCCGGGACAGGGCCGGCTTTCTTT.